Listed here are 5 T cell receptor beta chains from one sample, sequenced in a study of T cell repertoires in cytomegalovirus infection. TCRdb fed the reads into MiXCR, producing one record per CDR3 protein. The sample has about 740,000 distinct CDR3 sequences; about 40% are singletons. The sequenced material came from PBMCs. These receptors were collected from a human donor in good health (CMV status not recorded). Some clones in this sample may be carry-over from other donors' samples.

The CDR3 loop is CASSQVGELTGYTF. CDR3 nucleotides: TGTGCCAGCAGCCAAGTGGGGGAATTGACTGGCTACACCTTC. The chain carries TRBV4-2 and TRBJ1-2, with TRBD1 as a possible D gene (5 bases). The CDR3 loop spans 14 amino acids. Trimming left V 1 base short and J 7 bases short, with 13 bases between. Germline CDR1 reads LGHNA; CDR2 reads YNFKEQ.

The sample holds one count of this clonotype. The chain combines TRBV29-1 with TRBJ2-1; D call uncertain. From germline, CDR1 is SQVTM and CDR2 ANQGSEA. There are 12 residues in the CDR3. Trimming took off 5 bases at V and 4 bases at J, with 9 bases between the two ends. CDR3 sequence reads: CSVKRPYNEQFF. The CDR3, as DNA: TGCAGCGTTAAGAGGCCGTACAATGAGCAGTTCTTC.

This sequence joins TRBV24-1 and TRBJ2-5; D is unclear. The ends were cut back, 4 bases at V and 1 base at J, with 9 bases in the middle. Germline CDR1 KGHDR, CDR2 SFDVKD. The CDR3 has 14 amino acids. CDR3 nucleotides: TGTGCCACCAGTGACTCGGACGGCCAAGAGACCCAGTACTTC. Amino acids: CATSDSDGQETQYF.

The V call is TRBV28, the J call TRBJ2-7; 7 bases fit TRBD1. This CDR3 comprises 15 residues. The ends lost 5 bases at V and 3 bases at J; junction bases unmatched: 10. Germline V gene lookup returns CDR1 MDHEN and CDR2 SYDVKM. CDR3: CASSRAGTADYEQYF. The CDR3 DNA is TGTGCCAGCAGTAGAGCCGGGACAGCAGACTACGAGCAGTACTTC.

The V and J genes are TRBV3-1 and TRBJ1-2; D is perhaps TRBD1 (6 bases). The CDR3 sequence is 15 residues long. Trimming pared 5 bases from V and 4 bases from J, leaving 17 bases between. Per the germline V gene, CDR1 is LGHDT and CDR2 is YNNKEL (reference sequence). This CDR3 is CASSDRQGTIYGYTF. The CDR3, as DNA: TGTGCCAGCAGCGATCGCCAGGGGACCATCTATGGCTACACCTTC. The full variable domain, completed using reference TRBV3-1 and TRBJ1-2, is DTAVSQTPKYLVTQMGNDKSIKCEQNLGHDTMYWYKQDSKKFLKIMFSYNNKELIINETVPNRFSPKSPDKAHLNLHINSLELGDSAVYFCASSDRQGTIYGYTFGSGTRLTVV.